This T cell receptor (beta chain) stems from a study of shared clonotypes between healthy human individuals. The CDR3 is 13 amino acids. Germline lookup yields CDR1 LNHDA and CDR2 SQIVND (reference sequence). V trimming: 11 bases; J trimming: 6 bases; junction bases outside the gene matches: 8. A CD45RA+ naive subset and a CD45RA-negative memory subset were split from CD4+ cells. TCRdb's table, derived via immunoSEQ multiplex PCR, lists solely in-frame clones and lacks some. The sample records more than 1 million clones, approximately 78% being singletons. Source material: memory CD4+ T cells from PBMCs. The subset here: CD45RA-negative fraction. The rearrangement uses TRBV19 and TRBJ2-3; 10 bases are a match to TRBD1. The TCR sequence derives from a man younger than 35 in good health. Some clones in this sample may be carry-over from other donors' samples. The CDR3 DNA sequence: TGTGCCGCGAAAGACAGGGGGCTGGATACGCAGTATTTT. This sequence encodes CAAKDRGLDTQYF.